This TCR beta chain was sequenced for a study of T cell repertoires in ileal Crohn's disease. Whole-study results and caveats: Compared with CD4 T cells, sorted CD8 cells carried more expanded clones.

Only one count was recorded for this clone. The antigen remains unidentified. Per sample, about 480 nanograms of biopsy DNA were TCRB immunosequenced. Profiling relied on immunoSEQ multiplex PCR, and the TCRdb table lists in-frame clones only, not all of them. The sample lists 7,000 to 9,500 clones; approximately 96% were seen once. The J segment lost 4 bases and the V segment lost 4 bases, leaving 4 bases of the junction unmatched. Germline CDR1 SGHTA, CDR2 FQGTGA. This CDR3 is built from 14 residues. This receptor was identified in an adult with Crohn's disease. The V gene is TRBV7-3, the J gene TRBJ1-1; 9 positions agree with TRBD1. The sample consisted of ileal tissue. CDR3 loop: CASSSQGAGTEAFF. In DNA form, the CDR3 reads TGTGCCAGCAGCTCACAGGGGGCAGGCACTGAAGCTTTCTTT.